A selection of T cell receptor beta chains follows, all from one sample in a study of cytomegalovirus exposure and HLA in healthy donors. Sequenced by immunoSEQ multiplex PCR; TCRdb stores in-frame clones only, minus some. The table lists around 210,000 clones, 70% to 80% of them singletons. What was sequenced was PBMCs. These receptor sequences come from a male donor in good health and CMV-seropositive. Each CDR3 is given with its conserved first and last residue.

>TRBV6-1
CASSGDRYNTEAFF
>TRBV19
CASKDWNQPQHF
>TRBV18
CASSPQEINTEAFF
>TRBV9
CASTASGGSQETQYF
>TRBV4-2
CASSQATITGELFF
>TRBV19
CATMTSGYEQYF
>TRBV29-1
CSVGAGITYEQYF
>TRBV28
CASRPTGRFSEQYF
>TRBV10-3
CAINLRGGTDTQYF
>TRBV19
CASTVARVARGYTF
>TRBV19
CASSMAQGRTPLHF
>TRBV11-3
CASSSPGNEQFF
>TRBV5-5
CASSTGDAGANVLTF
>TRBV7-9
CASSLDFRGETQYF
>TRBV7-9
CASSTKGVGTGSTGELFF
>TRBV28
CASQRDRPEETQYF
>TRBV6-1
CASTEIRVSYEQYF